This TCR beta chain was identified in a study of molecular identifiers for immune sequencing clone quantification. Study at large: Five aliquots were made in replicates from the RNA of approximately 22,000 or 94,000 naive CD8 cells, and four were sequenced. Study-level findings and limits: Spiked Jurkat TCR RNA equal to one cell could reportedly be picked out among 850,000 to 1,000,000 naive cells.

Listed TCR primers, together with previously described methods, were used for the bulk TCR libraries. One entry per CDR3 protein results from TCRdb running MiXCR on the PCR reads. Among more than 9,000 distinct CDR3 sequences, approximately 19% were seen once, and the ten largest hold around 1.5%. From about 20,000 to 1,000,000 sorted cells, naive CD8 libraries were generated with 10%, 30% or 50% RNA. V lost 6 bases and J lost 11; bases outside the gene matches: 8. The CDR3 covers 12 residues. With regard to this clonotype: Its antigen is currently unknown. A much larger clonotype is one base distant, so this may be a read error.

V gene TRBV12-3 or TRBV12-4 combines with J gene TRBJ1-1, with TRBD1 matching 8 bases. The sequencing sample was made of naive CD8+ T cells from blood, with Jurkat cell RNA spiked in. As to subset: FACS-sorted CD8+CD4-CCR7+CD45RA+ naive T cells. The receptor was derived from a human donor in good health. Some libraries in this study had Jurkat cell RNA spiked in. CDR3 protein: CASSHGQGWAFF. In nucleotides, the CDR3 is TGTGCCAGCAGCCATGGACAGGGCTGGGCTTTCTTT.